A single sample is the source of the 14 T cell receptor beta chains below, sequenced in a study of shared clonotypes between healthy human individuals. This table comes from immunoSEQ multiplex PCR, and its TCRdb copy is limited to in-frame clones, with some not included. The repertoire holds millions of clones, with just over 90% as singletons. The sample comprised naive CD4+ T cells from PBMCs. Subset reported: CD45RA+ positively selected. The receptors originated from a man in his late teens or twenties in good health. Some clones in this sample may be carry-over from other donors' samples.

This CDR3 is CASNLGGGYTF. The DNA for the CDR3 is TGTGCCAGCAATCTAGGAGGTGGCTACACCTTC. V and J are TRBV6-5 and TRBJ1-2; unclear D gene. The CDR3 is 11 residues long. Germline CDR1 is MNHEY and CDR2 is SVGAGI. Trimming cost V 7 bases and J 7 bases, with 10 bases left between them.

This sequence joins TRBV28 and TRBJ2-1; 10 positions agree with TRBD2. This CDR3 has 16 amino acids. Per the germline V gene, CDR1 is MDHEN and CDR2 is SYDVKM. Germline trimming cut 5 bases from V and 9 bases from J; bases unmatched to any gene: 13. CDR3 loop: CASSRGWTSGRGEQFF. The CDR3 nucleotides are TGTGCCAGCAGTCGAGGGTGGACTAGCGGAAGGGGTGAGCAGTTCTTC.

This clone came up once. The V and J genes are TRBV5-6 and TRBJ2-7; D is unresolved. Trimming stripped 2 bases from V and 3 bases from J, with 12 bases between. This CDR3 spans 14 amino acids. Germline CDR1 and CDR2: SGHDT and YYEEEE. The CDR3 region is CASSFGAPGYEQYF. The CDR3 bases are TGTGCCAGCAGCTTCGGAGCTCCCGGCTACGAGCAGTACTTC. The full variable domain, its missing parts supplied by reference TRBV5-6 and TRBJ2-7, is DAGVTQSPTHLIKTRGQQVTLRCSPKSGHDTVSWYQQALGQGPQFIFQYYEEEERQRGNFPDRFSGHQFPNYSSELNVNALLLGDSALYLCASSFGAPGYEQYFGPGTRLTVT.

The chain is built from TRBV19 and TRBJ1-1, with D perhaps matching TRBD1 (5 bases). CDR1 is LNHDA, CDR2 SQIVND, per germline (reference sequence). With 5 bases removed from V and 1 base from J, the gap between germline ends came to 14 bases. The CDR3 extends over 15 amino acids. In DNA, the CDR3 is TGTGCCAGTAGTTACGGACAAGGGAGGAACACTGAAGCTTTCTTT. It is translated as CASSYGQGRNTEAFF.

Of note for this clone: Other DNA sequences of this sample code for an identical CDR3. The J gene is TRBJ2-2, the V gene TRBV11-3; 11 positions match TRBD2. The germline V gene encodes CDR1 SGHNT and CDR2 YENEEA. Trimming took 3 bases from V and 5 from J; bases not matched to a gene: 2. The CDR3 has 15 amino acids. CDR3 amino acids: CASSLLAGGTGELFF. The CDR3 DNA is TGTGCCAGCAGCTTGCTAGCGGGGGGTACCGGGGAGCTGTTTTTT.

The V call is TRBV11-2, the J call TRBJ2-5; D is uncertain. There are 16 residues in the CDR3. V lost 3 bases and J 2 bases, leaving 16 bases between the germline ends. Per germline, CDR1 SGHAT and CDR2 FQNNGV. The CDR3 protein is CASSFSVSGGQETQYF. The DNA of the CDR3 is TGTGCCAGCAGCTTCTCCGTGTCGGGTGGTCAAGAGACCCAGTACTTC.

The gene calls are TRBV7-3 and TRBJ2-3; the match to TRBD1 covers 7 bases. There are 15 residues in the CDR3. Trimming removed 5 bases from V and 6 bases from J; junction bases left unmatched: 11. CDR1 SGHTA and CDR2 FQGTGA come from the germline V gene. CDR3 coding DNA: TGTGCCAGCAGCCGGGACAGACACGGACCGGATACGCAGTATTTT. As protein: CASSRDRHGPDTQYF.

This chain links TRBV27 with TRBJ2-7, with 7 bases identical to TRBD1. The V segment lost 6 bases and the J segment 0 bases; nucleotides outside the gene matches: 5. This CDR3 has 14 residues. CDR1 and CDR2 from the germline V gene are MNHEY and SMNVEV (reference sequence). This chain's CDR3 is CASSPQGISYEQYF. The CDR3, as DNA: TGTGCCAGCAGCCCACAGGGGATCTCCTACGAGCAGTACTTC.

This chain connects TRBV4-3 to TRBJ2-1, with 10 bases fitting TRBD2. From germline, CDR1 is LGHNA and CDR2 YSLEER. The CDR3 is 13 amino acids. V shed 0 bases and J 14 bases; nucleotides not matched to a gene: 4. The CDR3: CASSQEVLAGKFF. CDR3 nucleotides: TGCGCCAGCAGCCAAGAAGTACTAGCGGGAAAGTTCTTC.

J is TRBJ1-4 and V is TRBV6-1; no definite D call. The CDR3 contains 14 residues. V lost 6 bases and J lost 1, with 9 bases in between. Germline-derived CDR1 and CDR2 are MNHNS and SASEGT. CDR3 bases: TGTGCCAGCAGCGTCGACGGAACTAATGAAAAACTGTTTTTT. This codes for CASSVDGTNEKLFF.

The chain joins TRBV9 to TRBJ2-5, with TRBD2 as a possible D gene (6 bases). V was cut by 4 bases and J by 5 bases, with 12 bases left in between. The CDR3 runs to 13 residues. Germline lookup yields CDR1 SGDLS and CDR2 YYNGEE. CDR3 coding DNA: TGTGCCAGCAGCTGGAGGGTTGGGGAGACCCAGTACTTC. Translated: CASSWRVGETQYF.

The rearrangement links TRBV5-1 to TRBJ1-5, with 9 nucleotides matching TRBD1. The germline gives CDR1 SGHRS, CDR2 YFSETQ. The J segment lost 5 bases and the V segment lost 4 bases, leaving 7 bases of the junction unmatched. This CDR3 region has 15 residues. This CDR3 is CASSLTGGRDQPQHF. In DNA form, the CDR3 reads TGCGCCAGCAGCCTAACAGGGGGCAGGGATCAGCCCCAGCATTTT.

The chain joins TRBV19 to TRBJ2-2; 8 bases are shared with TRBD2. J lost 5 bases, V lost 3 bases, and 11 bases had no gene match. The CDR3 has 17 residues. From germline, CDR1 is LNHDA and CDR2 SQIVND (reference sequence). This chain's CDR3 is CASSMNGAGGDTGELFF. In DNA, the CDR3 is TGTGCCAGTAGTATGAATGGGGCGGGAGGTGATACCGGGGAGCTGTTTTTT.

Concerning this clone: The same CDR3 is also encoded by other DNA sequences in this sample. The V gene is TRBV7-8, the J gene TRBJ1-3, with a weak D call TRBD1 (5 bases). V was shortened by 3 bases and J by 4 bases, with 10 bases between the two germline ends. The V gene's germline CDR1 is SGHVS and CDR2 FQNEAQ. The CDR3 is made up of 14 amino acids. CDR3 nucleotide sequence: TGTGCCAGCAGCTTGGGGGGGTCCGGAAACACCATATATTTT. This gives the protein CASSLGGSGNTIYF.